This TCR beta chain was retrieved from a study of blood T cell repertoires in COVID-19. Study-level background: Italy, Spain and the United States were the sources of the convalescent and acute COVID-19 samples. PBMCs, B-cell-depleted T cells, or T cells were the source of the cDNA or gDNA that made up the material.

In the authors' methods: Amplified reference gene primers provided the basis for estimating nucleated cell counts. Profiling relied on immunoSEQ multiplex PCR, and the TCRdb table lists in-frame clones only, not all of them. The V and J calls and clone size were taken over from that table, and D and trimming were inferred from the DNA. The sample records fewer than 150,000 clones, around three quarters being singletons. Trimming at V came to 5 bases and at J to 1 base, leaving 11 bases not matched to a gene. Germline assignment: CDR1 GTSNPN and CDR2 SVGIG (reference sequence). This CDR3 is 17 amino acids long.

The chain combines TRBV30 with TRBJ1-5, with 10 bases aligning to TRBD1. The source is a man in his 70s with acute or convalescent COVID-19. The sequencing sample was made of peripheral blood. In nucleotides, the CDR3 is TGTGCCTGGGGACACGGGACAGGGGAGAGGAGCAATCAGCCCCAGCATTTT. Residues: CAWGHGTGERSNQPQHF.